Sequencing of this T cell receptor beta chain was carried out in a study of T cells after posttransplantation cyclophosphamide. Some clones are missing from TCRdb's copy, which holds only in-frame ones; the method was immunoSEQ multiplex PCR. The repertoire includes about 43,000 clones, around 90% of them detected once, and about 2.5% sits in the top ten. Findings of the study overall: Recipient CMV seropositivity and CMV reactivation strongly tracked TRB clonality. Skin or GI-infiltrating T cells shared few TRB sequences with blood. Donor-recipient repertoire similarity was low at 1-2 months, rising over year one.

Points on this clone: The antigen remains undetermined.

Busulfan-fludarabine conditioning, marrow transplant, and cyclophosphamide on days +3 and +4 were administered. CDR3 size: 19 residues. Trimming at V came to 4 bases and at J to 7 bases, leaving 20 bases not matched to a gene. Germline loops: CDR1 SGHRS, CDR2 YFSETQ. The sequences come from PBMCs, collected around 58 days after allogeneic stem cell transplant with posttransplant cyclophosphamide. This receptor was identified in a male patient aged 60-70 years who received an allogeneic stem cell transplant from a related donor and was CMV-positive. The graft donor may be the source of some T cells. The chain carries TRBV5-1 and TRBJ2-1, with 10 positions matching TRBD2. CDR3 region: CASSTTKSGGVWQGNEQFF. The DNA for the CDR3 is TGCGCCAGCAGCACTACCAAAAGCGGGGGGGTTTGGCAGGGAAATGAGCAGTTCTTC.